The table lists the clone carrying this TCR beta chain with a few counts. V was shortened by 2 bases and J by 2 bases, with 13 bases between the two germline ends. The CDR3 covers 15 residues. CDR1 is ENHRY, CDR2 SYGVKD, per germline. The data belong to a study of human T cells and chemical hapten exposure. Per the original methods: TCR counts had a median of approximately 96,000 per sample and spanned roughly 20,000 to 750,000. TCRdb processed the RACE reads anew with MiXCR; each CDR3 protein has one entry. TCRdb, not the original authors, processed these V and J calls. The repertoire holds 100,000 or so distinct CDR3 sequences, with around 9.3% as singletons. The time point is: patch test 2, 6 weeks after DPC sensitization. Treatment reported: therapeutic diphenylcyclopropenone sensitization with weekly scalp DPC. Blood, whole and unfractionated, served as the source for total RNA extraction.

J is TRBJ2-7 and V is TRBV10-3; the D gene is possibly TRBD2 (5 bases). The sample here was whole blood, taken in connection with sensitization to the hapten diphenylcyclopropenone (DPC). This sequence originates from a woman aged 40 to 50 with alopecia areata. Some clones in this sample may be carry-over from other donors' samples. CDR3 protein: CAISEVARGTYEQYF. The DNA for the CDR3 is TGTGCCATCAGTGAGGTCGCCCGGGGAACCTACGAGCAGTACTTC.